This TCR beta chain was sequenced during a study of PD-1 blockade in classical Hodgkin lymphoma. This CDR3 is 19 amino acids long. Germline-derived CDR1 and CDR2 are SEHNR and FQNEAQ (reference sequence). V gave up 1 base and J gave up 0 bases; unmatched junction bases: 12. TCRdb keeps only in-frame clones here, not all; method: immunoSEQ multiplex PCR. This sample has tens of thousands of clones, with roughly 90% found just once. Each and every patient relapsed after autologous stem cell transplantation, and patients got differing brentuximab vedotin exposure. This rearrangement joins TRBV7-9 to TRBJ2-1; 7 bases are shared with TRBD2. The sequence came from a human donor with classical Hodgkin lymphoma. The specimen comprised peripheral blood mononuclear cells (PBMCs), sampled at baseline. CDR3 sequence reads: CASSLGGRREWDSYNEQFF. CDR3 coding DNA: TGTGCCAGCAGCTTAGGAGGGAGGCGGGAGTGGGACTCCTACAATGAGCAGTTCTTC.